What follows is one T cell receptor beta chain and its context. Preparation of the TCRbeta library used unique molecular identifiers. Each CDR3 protein is one row after TCRdb ran MiXCR on the PCR reads. This table has about 540,000 distinct CDR3 sequences, approximately 16% appearing once. This specimen belongs to a study of T-cell reconstitution after alpha-beta-depleted transplantation in children. The receptor was isolated from a human donor who donated a stem cell graft to a child with acute lymphoblastic leukemia. Sequencing was performed on PBMCs from the stem cell graft donor, taken from the stem cell graft.

The CDR3 loop is CAIKSGSVGELFF. CDR3 bases: TGCGCCATCAAGAGCGGGAGTGTCGGGGAGCTGTTTTTT. This sequence joins TRBV5-1 and TRBJ2-2; TRBD2 aligns across 8 bases. After removal of 9 bases from V and 7 bases from J, the junction contained 8 bases not matched to a gene. The CDR3 runs 13 residues. Germline V gene lookup returns CDR1 SGHRS and CDR2 YFSETQ.